The sequence of this TCR beta chain was determined in a study of cytomegalovirus exposure and HLA in healthy donors. About the research overall: Genotyping showed 81% of almost 400 donors falling in the Caucasian-associated ancestry cluster. Points from the study as a whole: Other equally common chains were less clonally expanded than HLA-associated TCR beta chains, a later analysis showed.

PCR primers comprised 60 Vbeta and 13 Jbeta primers. The method was immunoSEQ multiplex PCR; TCRdb's version includes in-frame clones alone and lacks a portion of them. The repertoire includes about 190,000 clones, roughly 80% of them detected once, and 3.8% sits in the top ten. As concerns this clone: Its antigen remains unidentified.

Trimming pared 7 bases from V and 3 bases from J, leaving 18 bases between. CDR3 size: 15 residues. Germline V gene lookup returns CDR1 PRHDT and CDR2 FYEKMQ (reference sequence). V and J are TRBV13 and TRBJ1-2; D remains unclear. The sample was PBMCs. This TCR was sampled from a man aged 50 or older in good health and CMV-seronegative. CDR3 protein: CASTLLGGDYYGYTF. In DNA, the CDR3 is TGTGCCAGCACCCTACTGGGAGGTGATTACTATGGCTACACCTTC. Drawing the rest from reference TRBV13 and TRBJ1-2, the complete variable domain is AAGVIQSPRHLIKEKRETATLKCYPIPRHDTVYWYQQGPGQDPQFLISFYEKMQSDKGSIPDRFSAQQFSDYHSELNMSSLELGDSALYFCASTLLGGDYYGYTFGSGTRLTVV.